A single sample is the source of the 28 T cell receptor beta chains below, sequenced in a study of blood T cell repertoires in COVID-19. Only in-frame clones appear in the TCRdb table, and some are missing; sequencing was by immunoSEQ multiplex PCR. The profile shows 250,000 to 400,000 clones, roughly 90% of them singletons. Sequenced: PBMCs or T cells enriched from blood (not recorded which). These receptors all stem from a man between 60 and 70 years old who had recovered from COVID-19.

The V gene is TRBV5-6, the J gene TRBJ2-7, with D uncertain. CDR3 length: 16 amino acids. The V and J ends lost 0 bases and 3 bases respectively, with 16 bases between them. Germline CDR1 and CDR2: SGHDT and YYEEEE. CDR3 amino acids: CASSLGRMLVYYEQYF. CDR3 in DNA: TGTGCCAGCAGCTTGGGCAGGATGTTGGTCTACTACGAGCAGTACTTC.

The CDR3 sequence: CASWRASGAYEQYF. The CDR3 DNA reads TGTGCCAGTTGGAGGGCTAGCGGTGCCTACGAGCAGTACTTC. This rearrangement joins TRBV2 to TRBJ2-7, with 7 nucleotides matching TRBD2. Germline loops: CDR1 SNHLY, CDR2 FYNNEI. The CDR3 totals 14 residues. Unmatched junction bases numbered 10, after V lost 9 bases and J lost 2 bases.

This chain links TRBV6-2 or TRBV6-3 with TRBJ2-2; D not certain. CDR1 and CDR2 (germline): MNHEY, SVGEGT. Trimming pared 5 bases from V and 0 bases from J, leaving 4 bases between. The CDR3 is made up of 13 amino acids. The CDR3 loop reads CASSPTNTGELFF. For the CDR3, the DNA is TGTGCCAGCAGTCCCACGAACACCGGGGAGCTGTTTTTT.

This rearrangement joins TRBV7-9 to TRBJ2-1, with 10 bases fitting TRBD2. Trimming removed 7 bases from V and 1 base from J; junction bases left unmatched: 1. Germline values: CDR1 SEHNR, CDR2 FQNEAQ (reference sequence). The CDR3 consists of 14 residues. The DNA of the CDR3 is TGTGCCAGCATAGCGGGAGGTTCCTACAATGAGCAGTTCTTC. This translates into CASIAGGSYNEQFF.

This sequence joins TRBV27 and TRBJ1-6; tentatively, D is TRBD1 (6 bases). This CDR3 region has 18 residues. V was pared by 5 bases and J by 0 bases, with 17 bases between. CDR1 and CDR2 from the germline V gene are MNHEY and SMNVEV (reference sequence). The CDR3, as DNA: TGTGCCAGCAGTCCCATGGGACACCCTAGCTCCTATAATTCACCCCTCCACTTT. This encodes CASSPMGHPSSYNSPLHF.

The gene calls are TRBV7-9 and TRBJ1-4; 8 bases fit TRBD1. Losses at the gene ends were 5 bases for V and 7 bases for J; bases not matched to a gene: 9. The CDR3 contains 15 residues. Germline CDR1 is SEHNR and CDR2 is FQNEAQ (reference sequence). Here the CDR3 DNA reads TGTGCCAGCAGCCTAGGACAGGGTGTGGGTGAAAAACTGTTTTTT. This sequence encodes CASSLGQGVGEKLFF.

The rearrangement uses TRBV2 and TRBJ1-1, with D hard to call. Germline V gene data show CDR1 as SNHLY and CDR2 as FYNNEI. Trimming pared 5 bases from V and 2 bases from J, leaving 9 bases between. There are 13 residues in the CDR3. The CDR3 spells CASSRGLNTEAFF. The CDR3 DNA is TGTGCCAGCAGTCGAGGGCTAAACACTGAAGCTTTCTTT.

The gene calls are TRBV5-4 and TRBJ1-1, with 11 nucleotides matching TRBD1. Germline CDR1 SGHNT, CDR2 YYREEE (reference sequence). Losses at the gene ends were 0 bases for V and 5 bases for J; bases not matched to a gene: 9. This CDR3 contains 17 residues. The CDR3 region has the DNA TGTGCCAGCAGCTTGGGGAATCACGGACAGGGGGCAACTGAAGCTTTCTTT. Encoded protein: CASSLGNHGQGATEAFF. The full variable domain, completed using reference TRBV5-4 and TRBJ1-1, is ETGVTQSPTHLIKTRGQQVTLRCSSQSGHNTVSWYQQALGQGPQFIFQYYREEENGRGNFPPRFSGLQFPNYSSELNVNALELDDSALYLCASSLGNHGQGATEAFFGQGTRLTVV.

This clone was seen a few times. The genes are TRBV12-3 or TRBV12-4 and TRBJ2-1; D call uncertain. The CDR3 contains 11 residues. V lost 4 bases, J lost 9 bases, and 7 bases lay in between. CDR3 sequence: CASSSSSEQFF. The CDR3 DNA follows: TGTGCCAGCAGTTCAAGTAGTGAGCAGTTCTTC.

The chain has TRBV28 and TRBJ1-2; 9 bases agree with TRBD1. The ends lost 6 bases at V and 4 bases at J; junction bases unmatched: 9. Germline CDR1 and CDR2: MDHEN and SYDVKM. This CDR3 contains 15 residues. The CDR3 bases are TGTGCCAGCAGGTCCACAGGGGGCTATAGCTATGGCTACACCTTC. It codes for CASRSTGGYSYGYTF.

In this sample, this clone turned up once. The chain couples TRBV6-5 to TRBJ1-6; TRBD1 is a possible D gene (6 bases). V lost 6 bases and J lost 7, with 10 bases in between. This CDR3 spans 13 amino acids. Germline V CDR1 and CDR2: MNHEY, SVGAGI. CDR3: CASSSTGNSPLHF. The CDR3 DNA reads as TGTGCCAGCAGCAGCACAGGGAATTCACCCCTCCACTTT.

This clone was seen just once. One end of the junction does not line up with germline, which may come from a read error. This sequence joins TRBV2 and TRBJ1-5; the D is unclear. The CDR3 extends over 15 amino acids. CDR1 and CDR2 (germline): SNHLY, FYNNEI. This CDR3 reads CASSEDGLGNQPQHF. CDR3 in DNA: TGTGCCAGCAGCGAAGACGGACTGGGGAATCAGCCCCAGCATTTT.

This clone is a singleton in its sample. J is TRBJ2-7 and V is TRBV5-1; possible D gene TRBD2, 5 bases. Germline V gene sequence: CDR1 SGHRS, CDR2 YFSETQ. V was shortened by 10 bases and J by 2 bases, with 22 bases between the two germline ends. This CDR3 is built from 15 residues. The CDR3 sequence is CAASPRPGKTYEQYF. CDR3 bases: TGCGCCGCATCGCCGCGTCCGGGAAAGACCTACGAGCAGTACTTC. Filled out from reference TRBV5-1 and TRBJ2-7, the complete variable domain reads KAGVTQTPRYLIKTRGQQVTLSCSPISGHRSVSWYQQTPGQGLQFLFEYFSETQRNKGNFPGRFSGRQFSNSRSEMNVSTLELGDSALYLCAASPRPGKTYEQYFGPGTRLTVT.

The chain has TRBV5-6 and TRBJ2-3; 10 bases agree with TRBD2. V shed 4 bases and J 1 base; nucleotides not matched to a gene: 15. Per the germline V gene, CDR1 is SGHDT and CDR2 is YYEEEE. The CDR3 spans 19 residues. This CDR3 is CASSPNHLTSGKGTDTQYF. In DNA, the CDR3 is TGTGCCAGCAGCCCTAACCACCTAACTAGCGGGAAAGGCACAGATACGCAGTATTTT. Supplemented by reference TRBV5-6 and TRBJ2-3, the full variable domain reads DAGVTQSPTHLIKTRGQQVTLRCSPKSGHDTVSWYQQALGQGPQFIFQYYEEEERQRGNFPDRFSGHQFPNYSSELNVNALLLGDSALYLCASSPNHLTSGKGTDTQYFGPGTRLTVL.

The rearrangement links TRBV6-6 to TRBJ2-2, with 7 bases identical to TRBD1. The germline gives CDR1 MNHNY, CDR2 SVGAGI (reference sequence). The V gene end was trimmed by 4 bases and the J gene end by 6 bases; junction bases not matched to a gene: 5. The CDR3 runs to 14 residues. The CDR3 reads CASSSQGEAGELFF. The CDR3 DNA reads as TGTGCCAGCAGTTCCCAGGGGGAAGCCGGGGAGCTGTTTTTT.

V is TRBV7-6 and J is TRBJ2-7, with TRBD1 matching over 8 bases. Per the germline V gene, CDR1 is SGHVS and CDR2 is FNYEAQ. The ends lost 2 bases at V and 0 bases at J; junction bases unmatched: 6. This CDR3 region has 16 residues. The CDR3, as DNA: TGTGCCAGCAGCTTACAAAGACAGGGGTTCTCCTACGAGCAGTACTTC. As protein: CASSLQRQGFSYEQYF.

The chain carries TRBV6-5 and TRBJ2-5; 10 positions match TRBD1. This CDR3 spans 14 amino acids. Germline V lookup: CDR1 MNHEY, CDR2 SVGAGI. Trimming at V came to 6 bases and at J to 4 bases, leaving 5 bases not matched to a gene. The CDR3 DNA is TGTGCCAGCAGCCGTGACAGGGGGCTAGAGACCCAGTACTTC. This codes for CASSRDRGLETQYF.

The chain is built from TRBV28 and TRBJ2-2; 7 positions match TRBD2. J was trimmed by 1 base and V by 7 bases; bases with no gene match: 6. This CDR3 comprises 15 residues. CDR1 and CDR2 from the germline V gene are MDHEN and SYDVKM. The DNA of the CDR3 is TGTGCCAGCACCTCCACGGGGGGGAACACCGGGGAGCTGTTTTTT. Encoded protein: CASTSTGGNTGELFF.

This chain joins TRBV11-2 and TRBJ1-5, with D tentatively TRBD1 (5 bases). Germline CDR1 is SGHAT and CDR2 is FQNNGV. The CDR3 consists of 16 residues. V was trimmed by 5 bases and J by 3 bases, leaving 17 bases between them. CDR3 in DNA: TGTGCCAGCAGCCCCGCCGAGGCGGGGGTCAATCAGCCCCAGCATTTT. Amino acid sequence: CASSPAEAGVNQPQHF.

This chain joins TRBV4-2 and TRBJ1-6; TRBD1 agrees at 7 bases. J was trimmed by 7 bases and V by 6 bases; bases with no gene match: 6. The CDR3 sequence is 14 residues long. Germline assignment: CDR1 LGHNA and CDR2 YNFKEQ. The chain's CDR3 is CASRLDRVNSPLHF. DNA of the CDR3: TGTGCCAGCAGGTTAGACAGGGTCAATTCACCCCTCCACTTT.

The gene calls are TRBV24-1 and TRBJ2-1; TRBD2 matches at 9 bases. Germline V gene lookup returns CDR1 KGHDR and CDR2 SFDVKD. This CDR3 is built from 16 residues. The ends lost 4 bases at V and 1 base at J; junction bases unmatched: 4. This chain's CDR3 is CATSDNLAGSYNEQFF. For the CDR3, the DNA is TGTGCCACCAGTGACAACCTAGCGGGGTCCTACAATGAGCAGTTCTTC.

CDR3 amino acids: CASSLETGGTEAFF. The CDR3 bases are TGTGCCAGCAGCTTAGAAACAGGGGGCACTGAAGCTTTCTTT. The chain combines TRBV7-9 with TRBJ1-1, with 8 bases identical to TRBD1. This CDR3 is built from 14 residues. Germline V gene lookup returns CDR1 SEHNR and CDR2 FQNEAQ (reference sequence). The V and J ends lost 1 base and 4 bases, in that order; junction bases with no gene match: 2.

The J gene is TRBJ2-1, the V gene TRBV6-4; TRBD1 might be the D (6 bases). Trimming cost V 6 bases and J 1 base, with 13 bases left between them. Germline lookup yields CDR1 MRHNA and CDR2 SNTAGT. The CDR3 is 15 residues long. This CDR3 reads CASSSAGASYNEQFF. The CDR3 DNA reads as TGTGCCAGCAGCTCCGCAGGGGCATCCTACAATGAGCAGTTCTTC.

The chain carries TRBV5-1 and TRBJ1-1, with no clear D. From germline, CDR1 is SGHRS and CDR2 YFSETQ. V was pared by 4 bases and J by 2 bases, with 9 bases between. The CDR3 runs to 13 residues. The CDR3 nucleotides read TGCGCCAGCAGCACGCACTCAAACACTGAAGCTTTCTTT. Its translation is CASSTHSNTEAFF.

The J gene is TRBJ1-1, the V gene TRBV7-2; D gene unclear. Looked up from germline, CDR1 is SGHTA and CDR2 is FQGNSA. CDR3 length equals 14 residues. V was clipped by 1 base and J by 4 bases, with 10 bases between them. CDR3 nucleotides: TGTGCCAGCAGCTTAGAAGGGAGGAGCACTGAAGCTTTCTTT. Amino acid sequence: CASSLEGRSTEAFF.

The J gene is TRBJ2-2, the V gene TRBV11-2; TRBD2 is a possible D gene (6 bases). Trimming shortened V by 6 bases and J by 6 bases, and 17 bases separated the two germline ends. Germline assignment: CDR1 SGHAT and CDR2 FQNNGV. The CDR3 length is 15 residues. In DNA, the CDR3 is TGTGCCAGCAGACCCGGGGGTAGGGGTCCCGGGGAGCTGTTTTTT. Protein: CASRPGGRGPGELFF. The full variable domain, completed using reference TRBV11-2 and TRBJ2-2, is EAGVAQSPRYKIIEKRQSVAFWCNPISGHATLYWYQQILGQGPKLLIQFQNNGVVDDSQLPKDRFSAERLKGVDSTLKIQPAKLEDSAVYLCASRPGGRGPGELFFGEGSRLTVL.

The chain is built from TRBV28 and TRBJ1-5; 7 bases are shared with TRBD1. After removal of 4 bases from V and 2 bases from J, the junction contained 8 bases not matched to a gene. Germline CDR1 and CDR2: MDHEN and SYDVKM. The CDR3 has 16 amino acids. CDR3 in DNA: TGTGCCAGCAGTTCCCCCTTCAGGGGGGGCAATCAGCCCCAGCATTTT. It is translated as CASSSPFRGGNQPQHF.

This rearrangement joins TRBV4-3 to TRBJ2-2; maybe TRBD1 (6 bases). Germline CDR1 reads LGHNA; CDR2 reads YSLEER. With 3 bases removed from V and 0 bases from J, the gap between germline ends came to 8 bases. CDR3 length: 15 residues. The CDR3 here is CASSQGAPNTGELFF. The CDR3 DNA follows: TGCGCCAGCAGCCAGGGGGCCCCGAACACCGGGGAGCTGTTTTTT.